Following are 4 T cell receptor beta chains from one sample sequenced in a study of CD8 T cells in Susac syndrome. With random hexamers, reverse transcription was performed on 0.5 to 1 ug of RNA. Via MiXCR, TCRdb re-called the immunoSEQ multiplex PCR reads, giving one row per CDR3 protein. The sample lists about 130,000 distinct CDR3 sequences; 90% to 95% were seen once. The sequencing input was CD8+ T cells from PBMCs. The origin of the receptors is a human donor with Susac syndrome.

V is TRBV27 and J is TRBJ2-1; TRBD2 matches at 11 bases. The CDR3 is 16 residues long. With 5 bases clipped from V and 4 bases from J, the junction kept 7 bases outside the gene matches. Germline V gives CDR1 MNHEY, CDR2 SMNVEV (reference sequence). As DNA, the CDR3 is TGTGCCAGCAGTATCTCCGGGACTAGCGGATACAATGAGCAGTTCTTC. This encodes CASSISGTSGYNEQFF.

This chain connects TRBV12-3 or TRBV12-4 to TRBJ2-7; 8 nucleotides line up with TRBD1. After removal of 5 bases from V and 0 bases from J, the junction contained 9 bases not matched to a gene. This CDR3 region has 16 residues. This CDR3 is CASSPPGQEDSYEQYF. Here the CDR3 DNA reads TGTGCCAGCAGTCCCCCGGGACAGGAAGACTCCTACGAGCAGTACTTC.

The J gene is TRBJ2-7, the V gene TRBV15; D remains ambiguous. Germline-derived CDR1 and CDR2 are LNHNV and YYDKDF (reference sequence). The CDR3 is 14 amino acids. Trimming removed 0 bases from V and 9 bases from J, with 15 bases in between. For the CDR3, the DNA is TGTGCCACCAGCAGAGATAGACCCCCTTATGGGCAGTACTTC. It translates to CATSRDRPPYGQYF.

The chain has TRBV20-1 and TRBJ2-7; 8 bases agree with TRBD1. This CDR3 has 15 residues. V lost 6 bases, J lost 1 base, and 11 bases stayed unmatched. In germline, CDR1 is DFQATT, CDR2 SNEGSKA (reference sequence). The CDR3 coding sequence is TGCAGTGCGCCCCGCAGAGGGACAGGATCCTACGAGCAGTACTTC. Protein product: CSAPRRGTGSYEQYF.